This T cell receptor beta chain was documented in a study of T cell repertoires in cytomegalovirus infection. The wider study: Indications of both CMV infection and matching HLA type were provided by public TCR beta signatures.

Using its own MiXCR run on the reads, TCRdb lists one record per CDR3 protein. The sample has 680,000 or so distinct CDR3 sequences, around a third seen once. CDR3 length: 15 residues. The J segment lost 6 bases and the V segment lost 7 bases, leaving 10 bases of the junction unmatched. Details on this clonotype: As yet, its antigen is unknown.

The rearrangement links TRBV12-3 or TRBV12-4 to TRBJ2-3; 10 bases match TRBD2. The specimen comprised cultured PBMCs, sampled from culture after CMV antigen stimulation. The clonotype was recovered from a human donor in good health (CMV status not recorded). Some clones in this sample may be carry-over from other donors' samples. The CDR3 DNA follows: TGTGCCAGCAATCCTAGCGGGAGCGCCCGCGATACGCAGTATTTT. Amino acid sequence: CASNPSGSARDTQYF.